This TCR beta chain was captured by sequencing in a study of breast tumors, draining lymph nodes, adjacent tissues. Points from the study as a whole: Compared with lymph nodes, tumors were less diverse; compared with nontumor tissue, more.

TCRdb analysed the multiplex PCR reads with MiXCR anew, one entry per CDR3 protein. The sample shows 150,000 to 200,000 distinct CDR3 sequences, around a third of them seen only once. This clonotype was seen repeatedly, ten times or more. Its antigen is still unknown. Breast cancer patients provided tissue from their axillary draining lymph nodes. V gave up 1 base and J gave up 0 bases; unmatched junction bases: 11. The CDR3 contains 17 residues. Germline V lookup: CDR1 DFQATT, CDR2 SNEGSKA (reference sequence). The sample comprised axillary lymph node tissue. The sequence derives from a female donor with breast cancer. Some clones in this sample may be carry-over from other donors' samples. The chain couples TRBV20-1 to TRBJ2-7, with TRBD1 identical over 8 bases. CDR3 sequence: CSARARTGTISSYEQYF. The CDR3 DNA sequence: TGCAGTGCTAGAGCACGGACAGGGACGATTAGCTCCTACGAGCAGTACTTC.